The rows below give T cell receptor beta chains drawn from one sample of a study of blood T cell repertoires in COVID-19. Profiling relied on immunoSEQ multiplex PCR, and the TCRdb table lists in-frame clones only, not all of them. The repertoire holds 150,000 or so clones, with roughly nine tenths as singletons. The source material was PBMCs or T cells enriched from blood (not recorded which). These receptors came from a woman aged 40 to 50 who had been exposed to COVID-19. Each CDR3 is given with its conserved first and last residue. D genes are given only for firm matches. Clone size is shown for a subset of rows, as once, few, many or a class of expanded clone.

.,TRBV10-3,.,TRBJ1-5,CAISVEVDQPQHF,TGTGCCATCAGTGTAGAGGTGGATCAGCCCCAGCATTTT
.,TRBV9,.,TRBJ1-1,CASSVVMGAGEAFF,TGTGCCAGCAGCGTAGTTATGGGGGCTGGTGAAGCTTTCTTT
.,TRBV3-1/TRBV3-2,TRBD1,TRBJ1-2,CASRLGQGGGYTF,TGTGCCAGCAGACTCGGACAGGGCGGAGGCTACACCTTC
.,TRBV18,TRBD2,TRBJ2-1,CASSPTSGRNNEQFF,TGTGCCAGCTCTCCGACTAGCGGGAGGAACAATGAGCAGTTCTTC
.,TRBV10-2,.,TRBJ1-4,CASSGEVNEKLFF,TGCGCCAGCAGTGGCGAGGTGAATGAAAAACTGTTTTTT
.,TRBV12-3/TRBV12-4,.,TRBJ2-7,CASTSGTPHEQYF,TGTGCCAGCACCTCCGGGACTCCCCACGAGCAGTACTTC
.,TRBV5-1,TRBD2,TRBJ2-1,CASSYLAGTNLGGNEQFF,TGCGCCAGCAGCTATTTAGCGGGGACCAACCTTGGGGGCAATGAGCAGTTCTTC
.,TRBV27,.,TRBJ1-5,CARWGEARQPQHF,TGTGCCAGGTGGGGGGAGGCAAGGCAGCCCCAGCATTTT
.,TRBV5-1,TRBD2,TRBJ2-1,CASSVNRDREEFF,TGCGCCAGCAGCGTCAACCGGGACCGGGAGGAGTTCTTC
.,TRBV7-2,.,TRBJ2-7,CASSLAGGAYYEQYF,TGTGCCAGCAGCTTAGCGGGGGGGGCCTACTACGAGCAGTACTTC
.,TRBV3-1/TRBV3-2,.,TRBJ2-1,CASSQDVVGYYNEQFF,TGTGCCAGCAGCCAAGATGTGGTGGGCTACTACAATGAGCAGTTCTTC
once,TRBV13,.,TRBJ1-2,CASSLGAGGYTF,TGTGCCAGCAGCTTAGGGGCGGGTGGCTACACCTTC
once,TRBV12-5,.,TRBJ1-6,CASGLDPGDSPLHF,TGTGCTAGTGGTTTAGATCCAGGGGATTCACCCCTCCACTTT
.,TRBV29-1,TRBD1,TRBJ1-2,CSVGGDRVDGYTF,TGCAGCGTTGGAGGGGACAGGGTCGATGGCTACACCTTC
.,TRBV19,.,TRBJ1-1,CASSKTPQNMNTEAFF,TGTGCCAGTAGTAAAACCCCACAAAACATGAACACTGAAGCTTTCTTT
once,TRBV28,TRBD1,TRBJ1-4,CASSFQGADEKLFF,TGTGCCAGCAGTTTCCAGGGGGCGGATGAAAAACTGTTTTTT
.,TRBV7-9,.,TRBJ1-5,CASSSSDSYSNQPQHF,TGTGCCAGCAGCTCCTCGGACAGTTATAGCAATCAGCCCCAGCATTTT
.,TRBV5-1,TRBD1,TRBJ1-4,CASAGTGLTTNEKLFF,TGCGCCAGCGCCGGGACAGGACTTACAACTAATGAAAAACTGTTTTTT
.,TRBV4-1,TRBD2,TRBJ2-7,CASSQGLADSYEQYF,TGCGCCAGCAGCCAGGGACTAGCGGATAGTTACGAGCAGTACTTC
.,TRBV5-4,TRBD1,TRBJ2-5,CASSLRQGLEETQYF,TGTGCCAGCAGCCTCCGACAGGGGCTGGAAGAGACCCAGTACTTC
.,TRBV7-8,.,TRBJ1-2,CASSLDRLEVGYTF,TGTGCCAGCAGCTTAGACAGATTGGAAGTTGGCTACACCTTC
.,TRBV6-2/TRBV6-3,.,TRBJ2-7,CASSYRGIYEQYF,TGTGCCAGCAGCTATAGGGGGATCTACGAGCAGTACTTC
.,TRBV5-4,TRBD1,TRBJ2-5,CASSSPPDRGRGETQYF,TGTGCCAGCAGCTCTCCACCCGACAGGGGGCGTGGGGAGACCCAGTACTTC
.,TRBV6-5,TRBD1,TRBJ1-2,CASSSGQVGTNYGYTF,TGTGCCAGCAGTTCCGGACAGGTTGGGACTAACTATGGCTACACCTTC
.,TRBV21-1,.,TRBJ2-6,CASSKQGRALSGANVLTF,TGTGCCAGCAGCAAACAGGGAAGGGCTCTCTCTGGGGCCAACGTCCTGACTTTC
.,TRBV6-5,.,TRBJ1-1,CASSYPGLSEAFF,TGTGCCAGCAGTTACCCAGGTCTCTCTGAAGCTTTCTTT
.,TRBV10-3,TRBD1,TRBJ1-1,CAISESSRTGLTEAFF,TGTGCCATCAGTGAGTCCTCCAGGACAGGGCTCACTGAAGCTTTCTTT
once,TRBV11-3,TRBD1,TRBJ1-3,CASSDRAGNTIYF,TGTGCCAGCAGCGACAGGGCTGGAAACACCATATATTTT
.,TRBV3-1/TRBV3-2,.,TRBJ2-5,CASSHQPASGETQYF,TGTGCCAGCAGCCATCAACCGGCATCGGGGGAGACCCAGTACTTC
.,TRBV28,.,TRBJ1-4,CASSSAHYEKLFF,TGTGCCAGCAGTTCGGCCCACTACGAAAAACTGTTTTTT
.,TRBV18,TRBD1,TRBJ1-1,CASSPRGPDTEAFF,TGTGCCAGCTCACCCAGGGGGCCAGACACTGAAGCTTTCTTT